A selection of T cell receptor beta chains follows, all from one sample in a study of blood T cell repertoires in COVID-19. Assay used: immunoSEQ multiplex PCR; TCRdb lists only in-frame clones, some missing. Of about 200,000 clones in the sample, 85% to 90% were seen once. Material for sequencing was PBMCs or T cells enriched from blood (not recorded which). These receptors came from a woman aged 40 to 49 in a cohort exposed to, infected with or recovered from COVID-19 (not recorded which). Both conserved end residues are part of each CDR3. The D gene is left open where the match is weak.

d_call | v_call | cdr3_aa
TRBD2 | TRBV7-9 | CASNPVEGGRNEQFF
. | TRBV14 | CASSLVNTEAFF
TRBD1 | TRBV7-9 | CASSFGQGGYGYTF
TRBD1 | TRBV19 | CASSIYTGGGYTF
. | TRBV5-1 | CASSLQSNYGYTF
. | TRBV11-3 | CASSEIVGSDYNEQFF
TRBD2 | TRBV10-2 | CASSDLGGGYNEQFF
. | TRBV4-1 | CASSQERLLINSGNTIYF
. | TRBV6-5 | CASAGRGSNQPQHF
TRBD1 | TRBV28 | CASRQQGSNQPQHF